Below, 4 T cell receptor beta chains from the same sample are listed, as sequenced in a study of control samples from healthy donors and cancer patients. The data were produced by immunoSEQ multiplex PCR, yet TCRdb's version contains in-frame clones alone and is incomplete. The sample contains about 130,000 clones, more than 75% of which appear only once. Sequenced: blood. Receptor source: a man between 18 and 29 years old in good health.

The CDR3 nucleotides are TGTGCCAGCAGCCTCCGGGACAGGGCCACCTACGAGCAGTACTTC. Its translation: CASSLRDRATYEQYF. The V and J genes are TRBV7-8 and TRBJ2-7; 9 bases fit TRBD1. Germline V CDR1 and CDR2: SGHVS, FQNEAQ. With 5 bases clipped from V and 2 bases from J, the junction kept 7 bases outside the gene matches. This CDR3 is 15 amino acids long.

This clone was observed a single time. The DNA for the CDR3 is TGCAGTGCTAGTAAGCGACAGGGGGCATTAGAGACCCAGTACTTC. It yields the protein CSASKRQGALETQYF. The V and J genes are TRBV20-1 and TRBJ2-5; 10 bases are shared with TRBD1. V trimming: 3 bases; J trimming: 4 bases; junction bases outside the gene matches: 8. The CDR3 spans 15 residues. Germline CDR1 reads DFQATT; CDR2 reads SNEGSKA (reference sequence).

This chain connects TRBV12-2 to TRBJ2-7. TRBV12-2 is described as a pseudogene. CDR3 size: 15 residues. The CDR3 is CASRLPSPWGYEQYF. CDR3 nucleotide sequence: TGTGCAAGTCGCTTACCTTCCCCCTGGGGCTACGAGCAGTACTTC.

The chain links TRBV7-2 to TRBJ2-1; possibly TRBD1 for D (7 bases). V lost 0 bases and J lost 15, with 15 bases in between. CDR1 and CDR2 from the germline V gene are SGHTA and FQGNSA. This CDR3 spans 13 amino acids. This chain's CDR3 is CASSLAGGQSRFF. Here the CDR3 DNA reads TGTGCCAGCAGCTTAGCGGGGGGACAGTCGCGGTTCTTC.